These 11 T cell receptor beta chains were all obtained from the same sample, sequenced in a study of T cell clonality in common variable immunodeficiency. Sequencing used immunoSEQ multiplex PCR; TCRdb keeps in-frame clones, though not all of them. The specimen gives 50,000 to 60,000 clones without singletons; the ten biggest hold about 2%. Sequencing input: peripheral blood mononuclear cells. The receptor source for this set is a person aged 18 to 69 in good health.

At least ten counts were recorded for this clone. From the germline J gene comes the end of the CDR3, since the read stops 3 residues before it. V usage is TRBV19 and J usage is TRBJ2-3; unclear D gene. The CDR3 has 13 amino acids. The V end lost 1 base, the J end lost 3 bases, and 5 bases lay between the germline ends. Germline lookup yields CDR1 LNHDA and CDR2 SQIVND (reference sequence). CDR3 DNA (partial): TGTGCCAGTAGTATAGCCAGTACAGATACG. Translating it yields CASSIASTDT. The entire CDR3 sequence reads CASSIASTDTQYF.

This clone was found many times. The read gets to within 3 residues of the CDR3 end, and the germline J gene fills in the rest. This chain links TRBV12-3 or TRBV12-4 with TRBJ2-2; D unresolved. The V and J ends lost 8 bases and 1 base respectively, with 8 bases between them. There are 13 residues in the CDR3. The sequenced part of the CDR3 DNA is TGTGCCAGCGGGCAGGAGAACACCGGGGAG. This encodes CASGQENTGE. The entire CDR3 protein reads CASGQENTGELFF.

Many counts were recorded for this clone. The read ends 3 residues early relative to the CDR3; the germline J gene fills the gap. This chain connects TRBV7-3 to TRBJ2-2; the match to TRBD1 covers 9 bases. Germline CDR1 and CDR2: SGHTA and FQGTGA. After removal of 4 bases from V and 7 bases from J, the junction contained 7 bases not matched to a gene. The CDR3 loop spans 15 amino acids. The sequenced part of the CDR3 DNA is TGTGCCAGCAGCTCCCTGGGACAGGGTAGCGGGGAG. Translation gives CASSSLGQGSGE. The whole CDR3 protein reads CASSSLGQGSGELFF.

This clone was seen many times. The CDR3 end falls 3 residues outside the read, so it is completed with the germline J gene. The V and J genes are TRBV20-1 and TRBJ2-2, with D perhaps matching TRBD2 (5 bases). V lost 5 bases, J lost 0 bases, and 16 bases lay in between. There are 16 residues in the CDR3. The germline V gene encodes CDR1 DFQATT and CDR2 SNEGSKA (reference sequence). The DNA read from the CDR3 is TGCAGTGCTCCCCGACTCGGAGGTGCGAACACCGGGGAG. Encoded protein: CSAPRLGGANTGE. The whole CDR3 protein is CSAPRLGGANTGELFF.

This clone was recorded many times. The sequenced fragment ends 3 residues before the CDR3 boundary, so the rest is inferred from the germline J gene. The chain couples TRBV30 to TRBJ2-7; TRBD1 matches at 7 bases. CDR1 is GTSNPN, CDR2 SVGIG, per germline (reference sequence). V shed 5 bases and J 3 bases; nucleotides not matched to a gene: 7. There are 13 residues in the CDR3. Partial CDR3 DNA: TGTGCCTGGGCAAGACAGGGTATCTACGAG. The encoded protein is CAWARQGIYE. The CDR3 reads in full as CAWARQGIYEQYF.

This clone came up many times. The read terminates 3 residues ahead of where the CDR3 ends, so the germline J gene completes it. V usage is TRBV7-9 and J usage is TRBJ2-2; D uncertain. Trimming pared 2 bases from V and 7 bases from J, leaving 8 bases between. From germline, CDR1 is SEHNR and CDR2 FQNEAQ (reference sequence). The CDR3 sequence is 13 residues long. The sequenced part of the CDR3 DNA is TGTGCCAGCAGCTTAACAGAAGTCGGGGAG. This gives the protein CASSLTEVGE. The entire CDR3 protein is CASSLTEVGELFF.

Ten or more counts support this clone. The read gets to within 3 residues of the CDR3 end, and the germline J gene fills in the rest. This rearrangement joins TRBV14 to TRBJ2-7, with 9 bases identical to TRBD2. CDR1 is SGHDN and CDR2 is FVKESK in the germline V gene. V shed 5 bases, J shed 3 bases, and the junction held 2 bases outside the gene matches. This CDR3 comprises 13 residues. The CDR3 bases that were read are TGTGCCAGCAGCGGACTAGCGATCTACGAG. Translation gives CASSGLAIYE. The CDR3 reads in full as CASSGLAIYEQYF.

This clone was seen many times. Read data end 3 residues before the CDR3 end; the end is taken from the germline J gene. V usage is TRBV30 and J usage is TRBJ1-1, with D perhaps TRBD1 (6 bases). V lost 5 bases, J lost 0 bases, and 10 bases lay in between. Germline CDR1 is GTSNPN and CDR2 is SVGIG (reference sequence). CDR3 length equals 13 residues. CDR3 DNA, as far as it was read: TGTGCCTGGGCGGGACATTTGAACACTGAA. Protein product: CAWAGHLNTE. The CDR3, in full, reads CAWAGHLNTEAFF.

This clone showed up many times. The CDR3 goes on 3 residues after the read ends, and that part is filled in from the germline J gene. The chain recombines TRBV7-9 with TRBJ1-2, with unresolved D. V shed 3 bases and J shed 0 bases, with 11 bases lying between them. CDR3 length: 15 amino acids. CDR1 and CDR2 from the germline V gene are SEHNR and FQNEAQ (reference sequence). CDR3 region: CASSLGIQPNYGYTF. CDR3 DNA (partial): TGTGCCAGCAGCTTGGGCATTCAGCCTAACTATGGC.

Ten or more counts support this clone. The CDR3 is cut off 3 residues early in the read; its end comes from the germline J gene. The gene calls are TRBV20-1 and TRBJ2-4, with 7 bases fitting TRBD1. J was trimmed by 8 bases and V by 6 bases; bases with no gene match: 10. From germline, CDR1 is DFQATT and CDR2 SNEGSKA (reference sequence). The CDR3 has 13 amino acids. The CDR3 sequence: CSARDRRGDIQYF. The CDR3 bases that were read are TGCAGTGCCCGGGACAGAAGAGGGGACATT.

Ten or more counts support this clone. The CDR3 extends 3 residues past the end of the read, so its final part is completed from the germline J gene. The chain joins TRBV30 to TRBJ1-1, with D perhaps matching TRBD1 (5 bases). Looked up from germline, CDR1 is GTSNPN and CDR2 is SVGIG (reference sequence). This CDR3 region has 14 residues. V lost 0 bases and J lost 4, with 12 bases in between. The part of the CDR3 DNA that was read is TGTGCCTGGAGTGTACTACAGGCCTTCACTGAA. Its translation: CAWSVLQAFTE. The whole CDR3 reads CAWSVLQAFTEAFF. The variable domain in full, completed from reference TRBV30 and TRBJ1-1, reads SQTIHQWPATLVQPVGSPLSLECTVEGTSNPNLYWYRQAAGRGLQLLFYSVGIGQISSEVPQNLSASRPQDRQFILSSKKLLLSDSGFYLCAWSVLQAFTEAFFGQGTRLTVV.